The 13 T cell receptor beta chains reported below all come from one sample, sequenced in a study of shared clonotypes between healthy human individuals. The naive CD8 population came from CD45RO-negative cells selected for CCR7, without terminally differentiated effector memory CD45RA+ cells. The table came from immunoSEQ multiplex PCR; TCRdb's copy has only in-frame clones and leaves some out. Among some 2.1 million clones listed, approximately 95% were seen once. Sequencing was performed on naive CD8+ T cells sorted from blood. These receptors came from a man between 18 and 29 years old in good health.

This clone is a singleton in its sample. The gene calls are TRBV11-3 and TRBJ1-2; D may be TRBD1 (5 bases). The CDR3 contains 19 residues. Germline CDR1 reads SGHNT; CDR2 reads YENEEA. V was shortened by 5 bases and J by 0 bases, with 25 bases between the two germline ends. The CDR3 is CASSPRGGIFPSTNYGYTF. Here the CDR3 DNA reads TGTGCCAGCAGCCCCCGCGGGGGGATCTTTCCTAGTACTAACTATGGCTACACCTTC.

This chain connects TRBV28 to TRBJ2-1, with D perhaps TRBD2 (6 bases). Germline assignment: CDR1 MDHEN and CDR2 SYDVKM. V was cut by 2 bases and J by 4 bases, with 12 bases left in between. This CDR3 is 15 amino acids long. CDR3 region: CASSLIRGTYNEQFF. The CDR3 DNA reads as TGTGCCAGCAGTTTAATCCGGGGGACTTACAATGAGCAGTTCTTC.

In this sample, this clone turned up once. The J gene is TRBJ1-1, the V gene TRBV30, with 7 bases that match TRBD1. The CDR3 runs 16 residues. Germline CDR1 GTSNPN, CDR2 SVGIG (reference sequence). Trimming at V came to 1 base and at J to 6 bases, leaving 14 bases not matched to a gene. CDR3 sequence: CAWSETGPLWGSEAFF. CDR3 DNA: TGTGCCTGGAGTGAGACAGGGCCATTATGGGGGTCTGAAGCTTTCTTT.

The gene calls are TRBV4-3 and TRBJ2-1, with TRBD2 matching 15 bases. Germline-derived CDR1 and CDR2 are LGHNA and YSLEER. The CDR3 is 16 residues long. The J segment lost 5 bases and the V segment lost 4 bases, leaving 3 bases of the junction unmatched. CDR3 sequence (DNA): TGCGCCAGCAGCCGGGGACTAGCGGGAGGTCACAATGAGCAGTTCTTC. Amino acids: CASSRGLAGGHNEQFF.

The V call is TRBV18, the J call TRBJ2-1, with D possibly being TRBD1 (6 bases). CDR1 KGHSH and CDR2 LQKENI come from the germline V gene. CDR3 length: 16 residues. Trimming removed 3 bases from V and 4 bases from J, with 16 bases in between. CDR3 region: CASSPLTGSNYNEQFF. CDR3 in DNA: TGTGCCAGCTCACCCCTGACAGGCTCCAATTACAATGAGCAGTTCTTC.

The chain's CDR3 is CASSVGGQGAEAFF. The CDR3 DNA reads TGTGCCAGCAGCGTAGGTGGGCAGGGTGCTGAAGCTTTCTTT. The chain is built from TRBV9 and TRBJ1-1; TRBD1 is a possible D gene (5 bases). Germline lookup yields CDR1 SGDLS and CDR2 YYNGEE. This CDR3 comprises 14 residues. V lost 0 bases to trimming and J lost 6 bases, with 12 bases between them.

The J gene is TRBJ2-7, the V gene TRBV11-1, with TRBD1 identical over 10 bases. CDR1 and CDR2 from the germline V gene are SGHAT and FQDESV (reference sequence). The CDR3 covers 15 residues. Trimming took 1 base from V and 7 from J; bases not matched to a gene: 7. The CDR3 DNA sequence: TGTGCCAGCAGCTTAGAGGGACAGGGGACGGGAGAGCAGTACTTC. Protein sequence: CASSLEGQGTGEQYF. Looking up the rest from reference TRBV11-1 and TRBJ2-7 gives the full variable domain: EAEVAQSPRYKITEKSQAVAFWCDPISGHATLYWYRQILGQGPELLVQFQDESVVDDSQLPKDRFSAERLKGVDSTLKIQPAELGDSAMYLCASSLEGQGTGEQYFGPGTRLTVT.

The J gene is TRBJ2-5, the V gene TRBV15, with D possibly matching TRBD1 (6 bases). V dropped 2 bases and J dropped 5 bases, with 6 bases sitting between them. Germline V gene lookup returns CDR1 LNHNV and CDR2 YYDKDF (reference sequence). This CDR3 contains 12 residues. The CDR3 coding sequence is TGTGCCACCAGCAGACAGGGGGAGACCCAGTACTTC. Protein sequence: CATSRQGETQYF.

The chain is built from TRBV4-3 and TRBJ2-3; D may correspond to TRBD1 or TRBD2 (5 bases each). The CDR3 sequence is 17 residues long. V lost 1 base, J lost 1 base, and 15 bases lay in between. The V gene's germline CDR1 is LGHNA and CDR2 YSLEER. In DNA form, the CDR3 reads TGCGCCAGCAGCCAAGGGGCTAGGGACCGGGGCACAGATACGCAGTATTTT. This translates into CASSQGARDRGTDTQYF.

The rearrangement links TRBV28 to TRBJ1-3; 7 bases match TRBD1. V shed 5 bases and J 0 bases; nucleotides not matched to a gene: 7. This CDR3 contains 16 residues. Germline V gene lookup returns CDR1 MDHEN and CDR2 SYDVKM. CDR3 nucleotide sequence: TGTGCCAGCAGTGGATGGGACAGCCCCTCTGGAAACACCATATATTTT. Its protein is CASSGWDSPSGNTIYF.

The chain is built from TRBV27 and TRBJ2-5, with 10 nucleotides matching TRBD1. The germline V gene has CDR1 MNHEY and CDR2 SMNVEV (reference sequence). The CDR3 extends over 14 amino acids. V dropped 5 bases and J dropped 5; count of bases not matched to a gene: 5. CDR3 DNA sequence: TGTGCCAGCAGTATGACAGGGGGCATCGAGACCCAGTACTTC. It yields the protein CASSMTGGIETQYF.

The chain carries TRBV10-2 and TRBJ2-1; TRBD2 matches 13 bases. Trimming removed 4 bases from V and 6 bases from J; junction bases left unmatched: 6. Germline V gene sequence: CDR1 WSHSY, CDR2 SAAADI. The CDR3 is 16 amino acids. CDR3 sequence reads: CASSGTSGRLVNEQFF. CDR3 sequence (DNA): TGCGCCAGCAGTGGGACTAGCGGGAGATTAGTCAATGAGCAGTTCTTC.

The chain carries TRBV4-1 and TRBJ2-7; D is possibly TRBD1 (5 bases). V lost 0 bases and J 2 bases, leaving 14 bases between the germline ends. The germline V gene encodes CDR1 MGHRA and CDR2 YSYEKL. This CDR3 comprises 16 residues. CDR3 residues: CASSQDSSQGAYEQYF. The CDR3 nucleotides are TGCGCCAGCAGCCAAGATTCTTCGCAGGGTGCCTACGAGCAGTACTTC.